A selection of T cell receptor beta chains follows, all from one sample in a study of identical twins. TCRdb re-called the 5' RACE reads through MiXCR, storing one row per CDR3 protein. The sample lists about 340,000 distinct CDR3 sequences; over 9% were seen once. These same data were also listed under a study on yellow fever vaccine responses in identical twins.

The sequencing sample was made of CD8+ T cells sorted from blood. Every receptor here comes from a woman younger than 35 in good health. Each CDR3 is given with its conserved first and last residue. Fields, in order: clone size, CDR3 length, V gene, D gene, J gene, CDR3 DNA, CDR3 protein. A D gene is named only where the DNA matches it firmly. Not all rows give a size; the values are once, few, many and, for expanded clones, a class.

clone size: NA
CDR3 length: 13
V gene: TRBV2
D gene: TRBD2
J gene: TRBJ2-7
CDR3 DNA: TGTGCCAGCAAATGGACTAGCGATTACGAGCAGTACTTC
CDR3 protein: CASKWTSDYEQYF

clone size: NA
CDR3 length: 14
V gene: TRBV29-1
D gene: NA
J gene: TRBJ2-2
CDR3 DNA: TGCAGCGTCGCTAGCGACTACGGCACCGGGGAGCTGTTTTTT
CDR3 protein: CSVASDYGTGELFF

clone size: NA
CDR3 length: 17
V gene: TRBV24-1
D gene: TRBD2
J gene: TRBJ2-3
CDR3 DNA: TGTGCCACCAGTGAGGGGACTAGCGGGACTAGCACAGATACGCAGTATTTT
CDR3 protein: CATSEGTSGTSTDTQYF

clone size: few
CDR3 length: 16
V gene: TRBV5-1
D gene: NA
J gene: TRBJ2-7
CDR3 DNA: TGCGCCAGCAGCCTTACAAGACCACACCGAGCCTACGAGCAGTACTTC
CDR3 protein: CASSLTRPHRAYEQYF

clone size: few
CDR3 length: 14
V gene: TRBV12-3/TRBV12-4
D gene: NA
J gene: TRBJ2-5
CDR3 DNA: TGTGCCAGCAGTTTAGCCCTCGTATGGGAGACCCAGTACTTC
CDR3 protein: CASSLALVWETQYF

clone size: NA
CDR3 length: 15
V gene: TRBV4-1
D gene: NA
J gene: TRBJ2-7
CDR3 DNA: TGCGCCAGCAGCCAAGAGGGGGGGCCACCCTACGAGCAGTACTTC
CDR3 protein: CASSQEGGPPYEQYF

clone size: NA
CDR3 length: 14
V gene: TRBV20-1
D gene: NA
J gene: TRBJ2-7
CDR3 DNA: TGCAGTGCTAGAGGGGCGCGGGAAGGTTACGAGCAGTACTTC
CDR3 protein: CSARGAREGYEQYF

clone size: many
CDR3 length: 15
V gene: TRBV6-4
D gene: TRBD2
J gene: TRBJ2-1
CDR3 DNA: TGTGCCAGCAGTGCCCTAGCGGGGGATTTCAATGAGCAGTTCTTC
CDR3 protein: CASSALAGDFNEQFF

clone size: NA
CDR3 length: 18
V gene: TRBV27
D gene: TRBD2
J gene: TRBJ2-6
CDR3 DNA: TGTGCCAGCAGTATAGCGGGACACGCTCGATCTGGGGCCAACGTCCTGACTTTC
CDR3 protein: CASSIAGHARSGANVLTF

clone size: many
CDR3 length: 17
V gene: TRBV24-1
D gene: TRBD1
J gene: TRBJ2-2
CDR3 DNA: TGTGCCACCAGTGATGGCTCGGACAGGTTGAACACCGGGGAGCTGTTTTTT
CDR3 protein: CATSDGSDRLNTGELFF

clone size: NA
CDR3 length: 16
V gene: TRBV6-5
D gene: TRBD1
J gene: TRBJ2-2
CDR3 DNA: TGTGCCAGCAGTTACGACCCCGAGGGGGCGGGCGGGGAGCTGTTTTTT
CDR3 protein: CASSYDPEGAGGELFF

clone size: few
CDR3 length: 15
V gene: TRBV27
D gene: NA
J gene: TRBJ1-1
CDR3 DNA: TGTGCCAGCAGTCCCTTGGCGGGGGGATACGCTGAAGCTTTCTTT
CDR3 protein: CASSPLAGGYAEAFF

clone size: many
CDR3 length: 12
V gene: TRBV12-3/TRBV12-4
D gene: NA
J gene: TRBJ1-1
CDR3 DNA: TGTGCCAGCAGTTCTATAGGGACAGAAGCTTTCTTT
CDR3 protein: CASSSIGTEAFF

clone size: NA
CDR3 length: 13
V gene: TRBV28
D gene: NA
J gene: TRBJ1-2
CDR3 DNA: TGTGCCAGCAGTTTCGGTGGGGGCTTTGGCTACACCTTC
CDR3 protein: CASSFGGGFGYTF

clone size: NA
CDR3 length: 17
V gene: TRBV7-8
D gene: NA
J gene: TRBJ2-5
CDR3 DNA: TGTGCCAGCAGCTTAACCAGGGGGGGGGAATACCAAGAGACCCAGTACTTC
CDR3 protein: CASSLTRGGEYQETQYF

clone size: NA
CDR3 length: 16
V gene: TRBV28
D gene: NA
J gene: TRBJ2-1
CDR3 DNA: TGTGCCAGCAGTTTCGGTGGGGGCATCTCCTACAATGAGCAGTTCTTC
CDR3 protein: CASSFGGGISYNEQFF

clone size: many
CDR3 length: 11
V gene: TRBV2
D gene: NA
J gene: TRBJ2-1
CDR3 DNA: TGTGCCAGCATGGGCACGGAACGACAGTTCTTC
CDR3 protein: CASMGTERQFF

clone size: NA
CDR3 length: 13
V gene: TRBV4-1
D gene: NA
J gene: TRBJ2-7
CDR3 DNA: TGCGCCAGCAGCCAAGATTTGGACTACGAGCAGTACTTC
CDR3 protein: CASSQDLDYEQYF

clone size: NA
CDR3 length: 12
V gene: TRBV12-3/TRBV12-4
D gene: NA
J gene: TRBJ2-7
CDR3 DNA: TGTGCCAGCAGCCCCGCCGGGAGTGAGCAGTACTTC
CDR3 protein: CASSPAGSEQYF

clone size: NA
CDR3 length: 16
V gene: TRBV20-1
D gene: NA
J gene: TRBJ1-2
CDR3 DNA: TGCAGTGCTAGAGATCTGCCGGCAGGGACTCTGTATGGCTACACCTTC
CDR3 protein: CSARDLPAGTLYGYTF

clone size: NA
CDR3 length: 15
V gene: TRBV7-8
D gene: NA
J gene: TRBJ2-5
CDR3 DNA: TGTGCCAGCAGCAAGAACAGGGGAGGGTGGGAGACCCAGTACTTC
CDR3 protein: CASSKNRGGWETQYF

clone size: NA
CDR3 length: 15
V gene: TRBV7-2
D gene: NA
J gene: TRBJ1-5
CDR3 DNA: TGTGCCAGCAGCCCCAGACAGGAGTACAATCAGCCCCAGCATTTT
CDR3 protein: CASSPRQEYNQPQHF

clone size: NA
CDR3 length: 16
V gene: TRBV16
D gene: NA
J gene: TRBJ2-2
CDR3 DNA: TGTGCCAGCAGCCAATCCCCAATAGAAGCCACCGGGGAGCTGTTTTTT
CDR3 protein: CASSQSPIEATGELFF

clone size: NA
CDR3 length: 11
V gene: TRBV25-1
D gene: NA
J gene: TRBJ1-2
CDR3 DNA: TGTGCCAGCCGGGACGTGGATGGCTACACCTTC
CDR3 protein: CASRDVDGYTF

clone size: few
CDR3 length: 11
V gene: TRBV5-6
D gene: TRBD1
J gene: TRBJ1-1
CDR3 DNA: TGTGCCAGCAGCGCCGGGACAGGAGCTTTCTTT
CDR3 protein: CASSAGTGAFF

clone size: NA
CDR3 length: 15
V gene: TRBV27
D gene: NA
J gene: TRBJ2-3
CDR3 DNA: TGTGCCAGCAGTTTGCAAAGACAGGTTTCAGATACGCAGTATTTT
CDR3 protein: CASSLQRQVSDTQYF

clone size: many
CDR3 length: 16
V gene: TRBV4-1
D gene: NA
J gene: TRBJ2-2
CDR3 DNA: TGCGCCAGCAGCCAAGTAGGACGGGCGGGAACCGGGGAGCTGTTTTTT
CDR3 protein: CASSQVGRAGTGELFF

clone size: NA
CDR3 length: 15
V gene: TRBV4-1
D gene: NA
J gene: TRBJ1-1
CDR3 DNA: TGCGCCAGCAGCCTAGCGGCAGGAGGAATAACTGAAGCTTTCTTT
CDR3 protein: CASSLAAGGITEAFF

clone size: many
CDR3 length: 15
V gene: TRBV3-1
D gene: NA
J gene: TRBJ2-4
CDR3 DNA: TGTGCCAGCAGCCAAGATAGAGAAGGGGAAAACATTCAGTACTTC
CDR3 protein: CASSQDREGENIQYF

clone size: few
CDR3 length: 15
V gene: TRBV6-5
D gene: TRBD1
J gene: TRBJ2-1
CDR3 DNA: TGTGCCAGCAGCTATGTCCCGGGACAGTACAATGAGCAGTTCTTC
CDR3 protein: CASSYVPGQYNEQFF

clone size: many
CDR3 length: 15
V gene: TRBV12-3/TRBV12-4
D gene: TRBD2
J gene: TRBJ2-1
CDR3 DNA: TGTGCCAGCAGTTTCGGACTAGCGGGGTACAATGAGCAGTTCTTC
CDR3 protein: CASSFGLAGYNEQFF

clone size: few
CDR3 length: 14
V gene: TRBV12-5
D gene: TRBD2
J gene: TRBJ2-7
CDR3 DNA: TGTGCTAGTGGGGTAGCGGGAGGGCCCTACGAGCAGTACTTC
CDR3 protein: CASGVAGGPYEQYF

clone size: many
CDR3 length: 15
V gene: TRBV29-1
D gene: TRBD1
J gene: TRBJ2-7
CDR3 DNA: TGCAGCGTTGAGGTGCGGACAGGGGGAACCTACGAGCAGTACTTC
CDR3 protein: CSVEVRTGGTYEQYF

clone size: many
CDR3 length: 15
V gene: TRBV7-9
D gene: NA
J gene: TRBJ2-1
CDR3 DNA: TGTGCCAGCAGCTTCCTTGGTAGGGGGGCGGATGAGCAGTTCTTC
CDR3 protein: CASSFLGRGADEQFF

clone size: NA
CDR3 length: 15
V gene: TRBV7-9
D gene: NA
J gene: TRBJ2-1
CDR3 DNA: TGTGCCAGCAGCTTAGAGGGGGGGGTGAGGAATGAGCAGTTCTTC
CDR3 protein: CASSLEGGVRNEQFF

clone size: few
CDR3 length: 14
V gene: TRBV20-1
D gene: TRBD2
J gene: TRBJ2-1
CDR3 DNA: TGCAGTGCTAGAGACGGGACTAGCGAAAATGAGCAGTTCTTC
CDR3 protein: CSARDGTSENEQFF

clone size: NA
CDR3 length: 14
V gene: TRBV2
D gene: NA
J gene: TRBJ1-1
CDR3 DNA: TGTGCCAGGAGGGAGGTAACGGCGAACACTGAAGCTTTCTTT
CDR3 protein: CARREVTANTEAFF

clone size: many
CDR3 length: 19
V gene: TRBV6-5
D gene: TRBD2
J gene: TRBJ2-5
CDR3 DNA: TGTGCCAGCAGTTACCCGGAGCGGGGGAACCCCGCTAACCAAGAGACCCAGTACTTC
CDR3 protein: CASSYPERGNPANQETQYF

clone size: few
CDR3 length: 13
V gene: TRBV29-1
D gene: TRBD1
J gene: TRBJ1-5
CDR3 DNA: TGCAGCGTTGAAGGCACAGGGGATCAGCCCCAGCATTTT
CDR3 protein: CSVEGTGDQPQHF

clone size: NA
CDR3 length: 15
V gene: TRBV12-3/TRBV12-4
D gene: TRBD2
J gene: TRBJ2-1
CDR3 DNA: TGTGCCAGCAGCCCTAGCGGGAGGGAAGTAAATGAGCAGTTCTTC
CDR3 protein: CASSPSGREVNEQFF

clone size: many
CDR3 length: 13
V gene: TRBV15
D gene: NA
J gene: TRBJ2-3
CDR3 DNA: TGTGCCACGCGGCCGGGTTGGACAGATACGCAGTATTTT
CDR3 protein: CATRPGWTDTQYF

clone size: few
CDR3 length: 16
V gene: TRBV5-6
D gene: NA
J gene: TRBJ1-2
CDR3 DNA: TGTGCCAGCAGCTCGGACGTGGCAGGGAGAGACTATGGCTACACCTTC
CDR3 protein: CASSSDVAGRDYGYTF

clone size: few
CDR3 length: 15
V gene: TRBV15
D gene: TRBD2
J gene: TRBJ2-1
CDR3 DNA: TGTGCCACCAGCAGACGTAGCGGGAGGAGTAATGAGCAGTTCTTC
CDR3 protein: CATSRRSGRSNEQFF

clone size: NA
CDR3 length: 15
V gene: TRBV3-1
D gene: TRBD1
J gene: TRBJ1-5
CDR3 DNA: TGTGCCAGCAGCCAGGGGGACAGGGCTACTCAGCCCCAGCATTTT
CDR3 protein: CASSQGDRATQPQHF

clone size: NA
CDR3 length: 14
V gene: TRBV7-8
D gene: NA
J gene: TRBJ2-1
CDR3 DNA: TGTGCCAGCAGCTTAGTGGGCCTGATCAATGAGCAGTTCTTC
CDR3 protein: CASSLVGLINEQFF

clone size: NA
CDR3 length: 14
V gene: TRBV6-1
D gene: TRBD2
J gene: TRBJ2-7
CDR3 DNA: TGTGCCAGCCAACTAGCGGGAGGAACCTACGAGCAGTACTTC
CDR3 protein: CASQLAGGTYEQYF

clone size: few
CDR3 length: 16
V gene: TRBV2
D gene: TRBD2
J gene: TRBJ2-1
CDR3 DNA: TGTGCCAGCAGTGTCACCGACAGCGGGGGTCCATATGAGCAGTTCTTC
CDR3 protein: CASSVTDSGGPYEQFF

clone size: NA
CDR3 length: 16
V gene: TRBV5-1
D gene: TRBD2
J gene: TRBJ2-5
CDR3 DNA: TGCGCCAGCAGCTTGGAACTAGCGGTCGGCGGAGAGACCCAGTACTTC
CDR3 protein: CASSLELAVGGETQYF

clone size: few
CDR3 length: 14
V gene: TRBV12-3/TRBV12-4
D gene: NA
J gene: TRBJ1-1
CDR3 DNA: TGTGCCAGCAGTTTAGGCACTCCGAACACTGAAGCTTTCTTT
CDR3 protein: CASSLGTPNTEAFF

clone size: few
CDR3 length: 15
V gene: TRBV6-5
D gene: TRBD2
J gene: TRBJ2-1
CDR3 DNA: TGTGCCAGCAGTTACGTCCTAGCGGCCTACAATGAGCAGTTCTTC
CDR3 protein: CASSYVLAAYNEQFF

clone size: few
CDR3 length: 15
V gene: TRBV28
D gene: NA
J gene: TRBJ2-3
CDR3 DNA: TGTGCCAGCAGTCCCACGAGGCAGGGTTCAGATACGCAGTATTTT
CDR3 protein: CASSPTRQGSDTQYF

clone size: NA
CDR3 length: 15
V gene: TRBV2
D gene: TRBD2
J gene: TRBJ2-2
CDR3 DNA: TGTGCCAGCAGTGATAGCGGGGGGGCTCCCGGGGAGCTGTTTTTT
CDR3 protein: CASSDSGGAPGELFF

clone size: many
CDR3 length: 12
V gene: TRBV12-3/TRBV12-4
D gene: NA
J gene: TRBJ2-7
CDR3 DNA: TGTGCCAGCAGTCAGGCTTCGTACGAGCAGTACTTC
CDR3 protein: CASSQASYEQYF

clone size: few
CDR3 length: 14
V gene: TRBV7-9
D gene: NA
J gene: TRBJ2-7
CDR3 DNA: TGTGCCAGCAGCTTAGATGATGGCTCCTACGAGCAGTACTTC
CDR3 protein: CASSLDDGSYEQYF

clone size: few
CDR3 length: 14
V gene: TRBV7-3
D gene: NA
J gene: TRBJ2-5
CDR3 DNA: TGTGCCAGCAGCCCTGGAGGAGGAACGGAGACCCAGTACTTC
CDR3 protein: CASSPGGGTETQYF